This T cell receptor beta chain was observed in a study of cytotoxic CD8 clonotypes in ibrutinib-treated CLL. Findings and limits, study-wide: Baseline levels were approached again at progression, after clonality had risen at ibrutinib response.

CDR1 and CDR2 from the germline V gene are SGHVS and FNYEAQ. The V and J ends lost 0 bases and 1 base respectively, with 9 bases between them. This CDR3 contains 15 residues. Generated by immunoSEQ multiplex PCR, the TCRdb table keeps only in-frame clones and is missing some. The repertoire holds nearly 300,000 clones, with roughly three quarters as singletons. Regarding this clone: Its antigen is currently unknown.

The receptor comes from a human donor with chronic lymphocytic leukemia. The rearrangement links TRBV7-6 to TRBJ1-1; tentative D call: TRBD1 (5 bases). The sequencing used PBMCs, collected at disease progression, from a patient treated with ibrutinib. The CDR3 is CASSLAPGPNTEAFF. In DNA, the CDR3 is TGTGCCAGCAGCTTAGCGCCAGGGCCGAACACTGAAGCTTTCTTT.